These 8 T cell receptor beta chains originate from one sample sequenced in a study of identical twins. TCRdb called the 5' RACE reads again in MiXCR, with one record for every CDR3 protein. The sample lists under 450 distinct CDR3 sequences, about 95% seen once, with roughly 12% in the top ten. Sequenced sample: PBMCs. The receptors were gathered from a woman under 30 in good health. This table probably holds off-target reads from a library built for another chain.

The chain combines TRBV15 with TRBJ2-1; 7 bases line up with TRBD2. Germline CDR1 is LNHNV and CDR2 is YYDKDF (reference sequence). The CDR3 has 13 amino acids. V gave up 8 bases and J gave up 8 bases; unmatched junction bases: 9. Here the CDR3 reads CATRGGGFYEQFF. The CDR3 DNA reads TGTGCCACCCGGGGCGGGGGATTTTATGAGCAGTTCTTC.

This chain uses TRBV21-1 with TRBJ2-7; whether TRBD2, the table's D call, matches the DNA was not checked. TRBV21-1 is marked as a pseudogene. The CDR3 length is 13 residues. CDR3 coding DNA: TGTGCCAGCAGCAGGATGGAGGTTAACGAGCAGTACTTC. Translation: CASSRMEVNEQYF.

The CDR3 bases are TGTGCCAGCAGTTCCATTTATGAGCAGTTCTTC. Protein product: CASSSIYEQFF. The rearrangement joins TRBV2 to TRBJ2-1; no definite D call. V dropped 5 bases and J dropped 8 bases, with 7 bases sitting between them. Germline V gene lookup returns CDR1 SNHLY and CDR2 FYNNEI. CDR3 length: 11 amino acids.

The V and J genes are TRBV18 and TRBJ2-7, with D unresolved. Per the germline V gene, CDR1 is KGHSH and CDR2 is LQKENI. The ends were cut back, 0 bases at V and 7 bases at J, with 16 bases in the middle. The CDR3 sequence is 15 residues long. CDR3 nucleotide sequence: TGTGCCAGCTCACCACCGAGGCAACCGGGCTGGGAGCAGTACTTC. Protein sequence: CASSPPRQPGWEQYF.

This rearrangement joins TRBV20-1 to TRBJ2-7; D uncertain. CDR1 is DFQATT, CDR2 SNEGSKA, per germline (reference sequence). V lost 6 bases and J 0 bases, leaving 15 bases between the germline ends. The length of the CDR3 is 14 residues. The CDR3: CSAPLWSASYEQYF. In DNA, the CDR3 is TGCAGTGCCCCCCTTTGGTCGGCCTCCTACGAGCAGTACTTC.

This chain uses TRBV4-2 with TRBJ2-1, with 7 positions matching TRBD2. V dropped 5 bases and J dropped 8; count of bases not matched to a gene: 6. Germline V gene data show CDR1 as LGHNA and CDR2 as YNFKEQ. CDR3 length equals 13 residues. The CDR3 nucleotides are TGTGCCAGCAGCGTACTGGGGGGGGATGAGCAGTTCTTC. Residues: CASSVLGGDEQFF.

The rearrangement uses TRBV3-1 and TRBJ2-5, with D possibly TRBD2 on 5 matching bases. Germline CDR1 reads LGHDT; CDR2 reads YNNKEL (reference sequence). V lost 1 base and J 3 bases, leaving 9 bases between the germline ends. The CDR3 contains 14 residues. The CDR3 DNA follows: TGTGCCAGCAGCCAAGGGGAGTTCGAAGAGACCCAGTACTTC. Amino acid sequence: CASSQGEFEETQYF.

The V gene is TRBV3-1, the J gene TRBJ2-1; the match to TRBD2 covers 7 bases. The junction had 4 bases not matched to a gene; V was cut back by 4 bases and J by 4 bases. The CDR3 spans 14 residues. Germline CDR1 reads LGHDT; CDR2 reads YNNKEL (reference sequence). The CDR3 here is CASSLGGGYNEQFF. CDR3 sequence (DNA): TGTGCCAGCAGCCTGGGCGGGGGTTACAATGAGCAGTTCTTC.